What follows is one T cell receptor beta chain and its context. The data belong to a study of blood T cell repertoires in COVID-19. TCRdb keeps only in-frame clones here, not all; method: immunoSEQ multiplex PCR. The sample holds more than 300,000 clones, roughly 91% seen once. The CDR3 is made up of 15 amino acids. Germline V gene lookup returns CDR1 MDHEN and CDR2 SYDVKM. Trimming cost V 3 bases and J 3 bases; bases outside gene matches: 8. This sequence originates from a woman in her late teens or twenties who had recovered from COVID-19. The sample taken for sequencing was PBMCs or T cells enriched from blood (not recorded which). The rearrangement uses TRBV28 and TRBJ2-7; TRBD1 matches 7 bases. The CDR3, as DNA: TGTGCCAGCAGTTTGGGCCGGACAGGACTCTACGAGCAGTACTTC. Its translation is CASSLGRTGLYEQYF.